The clone carrying this TCR beta chain was found once. Its antigen is undetermined. Compared with germline, one end of the junction differs, possibly owing to a read error. MiXCR, run by TCRdb on the reads, gives a single entry per CDR3 protein. Altogether 300,000 or so distinct CDR3 sequences are present, about 9.1% being singletons, with the ten largest covering around 2.4%. The data were obtained in a study of T cell repertoires in cytomegalovirus infection. Study context: Public TCR beta signatures marked donors with CMV infection and the matching HLA.

General study findings and limits: Public TCR beta family frequency separated CMV-and-HLA carriers, including in an independent cohort. The study found HLA-C-restricted CMV-specific TCR beta clonotypes dominating the ex vivo response.

CDR3 length: 18 residues. Per germline, CDR1 LGHNA and CDR2 YSLEER. This TCR was recovered from a human donor in good health (CMV status not recorded). Some clones in this sample may be carry-over from other donors' samples. J is TRBJ1-2 and V is TRBV4-3, with 9 bases fitting TRBD1. The sequenced material came from PBMCs. In DNA form, the CDR3 reads TGCGCCAGCAGCCAAGATGGCCTCGGGACAGGGAGTAACGATGGCTACACCTTC. It yields the protein CASSQDGLGTGSNDGYTF.